Included here is one T cell receptor (beta chain) sequence, with context. Its antigen remains unknown. CDR1 is SGHTA, CDR2 FQGNSA, per germline. The CDR3 contains 14 residues. TCRdb reprocessed the 5' RACE reads and reports one entry per CDR3 protein, with no DNA. The sample has 400,000 to 450,000 distinct CDR3 sequences. These data belong to a study of T cells expressing NK-cell markers. General observations from the study: NKG2C+ dominant clonotypes from 6 or 7 donors made up about 1.0-7.5% of CD8+ T cells.

The sample was blood T cells: a sorted CD56 or NKG2C T cell subset, CD4+ or CD8+ T cells, or bulk PBMC T cells (not recorded which). The origin of this receptor is a woman between 18 and 75 years old in good health. V gene TRBV7-2 combines with J gene TRBJ1-2; TCRdb picks TRBD1, but there is no DNA to check that call. The CDR3 region is CASSLARQGYGYTF.